This paragraph reports one T cell receptor (beta chain). Several immunoSEQ plates received, in even portions, the genomic DNA of each subset. Some clones are missing from TCRdb's copy, which holds only in-frame ones; the method was immunoSEQ multiplex PCR. The sample records about 2,500,000 clones, more than 90% being singletons. This record belongs to a study of shared clonotypes between healthy human individuals. Study donors comprised healthy, HIV-negative adults devoid of recent acute infection or vaccination. Germline V gene sequence: CDR1 SGHRS, CDR2 YFSETQ. This CDR3 has 18 amino acids. Trimming removed 0 bases from V and 3 bases from J; junction bases left unmatched: 13.

The sequence came from a man in his late teens or twenties in good health. V gene TRBV5-1 combines with J gene TRBJ2-3; TRBD1 aligns across 7 bases. The specimen was naive CD4+ T cells sorted from blood. Noted subset: CD45RA+ positively selected. CDR3 bases: TGCGCCAGCAGCTTGGAGCAAGGGGGCCCCACAAGGACAGATACGCAGTATTTT. Protein sequence: CASSLEQGGPTRTDTQYF.